The 20 T cell receptor beta chains presented below share a single source sample, sequenced in a study of CD8 T cells in ankylosing spondylitis (dated by TCRdb to the late 2010s). No cognate antigen is known for these TCRs. Overall study outcomes, separate from this receptor: Blood from ankylosing spondylitis patients appeared to be characterized by a TCR beta motif made up of several highly homologous amino acid variants.

Library preparation used 5' RACE. Data came from an Illumina HiSeq 2500. Through fastp at Q25 and MiXCR, TCRdb rebuilt clones from the public reads, retaining in-frame beta chains. Every entry covers one CDR3 protein and lists the most common genes and DNA from its rows. Counted in this sample were 750,000 to 850,000 distinct CDR3 sequences; about 10% of them appeared once. The ten most abundant clones make up 0.51% of the sample. Sequenced input: blood, either unsorted or a sorted T cell fraction (not recorded which). These receptors were collected from a male donor with ankylosing spondylitis.

There are a few counts of this clonotype. The genes are TRBV10-3 and TRBJ1-6; unclear D gene. CDR3 size: 17 residues. The germline gives CDR1 ENHRY, CDR2 SYGVKD. V was clipped by 0 bases and J by 0 bases, with 9 bases between them. CDR3 protein: CAISESKESSYNSPLHF. CDR3 nucleotide sequence: TGTGCCATCAGTGAGTCGAAGGAGTCCTCCTATAATTCACCCCTCCACTTT.

This clonotype has a count of ten or more. The genes are TRBV18 and TRBJ2-1; D unresolved. The CDR3 loop spans 14 amino acids. From germline, CDR1 is KGHSH and CDR2 LQKENI. V was cut by 1 base and J by 3 bases, with 7 bases left in between. The CDR3 DNA follows: TGTGCCAGCTCACCACAACGGCTCTACAATGAGCAGTTCTTC. This encodes CASSPQRLYNEQFF. The variable domain in full, completed from reference TRBV18 and TRBJ2-1, reads NAGVMQNPRHLVRRRGQEARLRCSPMKGHSHVYWYRQLPEEGLKFMVYLQKENIIDESGMPKERFSAEFPKEGPSILRIQQVVRGDSAAYFCASSPQRLYNEQFFGPGTRLTVL.

This clonotype was counted between two and nine times. The gene calls are TRBV11-1 and TRBJ1-1; TRBD1 matches 7 bases. The length of the CDR3 is 13 residues. After removal of 7 bases from V and 3 bases from J, the junction contained 5 bases not matched to a gene. The V gene's germline CDR1 is SGHAT and CDR2 FQDESV (reference sequence). The CDR3 DNA reads TGTGCCAGCATGACAGGGTGGGACACTGAAGCTTTCTTT. Its translation is CASMTGWDTEAFF.

Only a few counts were recorded for this clonotype. CDR3 in DNA: TGCAGTGTGGTTCAGGGGGGCGGCTACGAGCAGTACTTC. The encoded protein is CSVVQGGGYEQYF. The V and J genes are TRBV20-1 and TRBJ2-7; TRBD1 might be the D (7 bases). The CDR3 extends over 13 amino acids. V lost 7 bases and J 3 bases, leaving 16 bases between the germline ends. Germline values: CDR1 DFQATT, CDR2 SNEGSKA (reference sequence).

The V and J genes are TRBV5-6 and TRBJ2-3, with TRBD1 matching over 8 bases. The V segment lost 4 bases and the J segment 1 base; nucleotides outside the gene matches: 8. The CDR3 spans 16 residues. CDR1 and CDR2 (germline): SGHDT, YYEEEE. CDR3 bases: TGTGCCAGCAGCCGAGACAGGGGTTGGCGCACAGATACGCAGTATTTT. Translated: CASSRDRGWRTDTQYF. The full variable domain, in which reference TRBV5-6 and TRBJ2-3 provide the parts outside the CDR3, is DAGVTQSPTHLIKTRGQQVTLRCSPKSGHDTVSWYQQALGQGPQFIFQYYEEEERQRGNFPDRFSGHQFPNYSSELNVNALLLGDSALYLCASSRDRGWRTDTQYFGPGTRLTVL.

The V call is TRBV7-2, the J call TRBJ2-1; 8 bases are a match to TRBD2. The CDR3 is 14 residues long. Germline-derived CDR1 and CDR2 are SGHTA and FQGNSA. Trimming cost V 2 bases and J 12 bases; bases outside gene matches: 9. The CDR3 DNA is TGTGCCAGCAGCTTACAGCGGGAGAGTGAGGGGCAGTTCTTC. Protein product: CASSLQRESEGQFF.

The rearrangement joins TRBV20-1 to TRBJ1-1; 7 nucleotides line up with TRBD1. The CDR3 is 14 residues long. CDR1 and CDR2 (germline): DFQATT, SNEGSKA (reference sequence). V shed 2 bases, J shed 1 base, and the junction held 4 bases outside the gene matches. The CDR3 DNA reads as TGCAGTGCTAGACTCCGACAGGGGAACACTGAAGCTTTCTTT. It encodes CSARLRQGNTEAFF.

This clonotype has only a few counts. The V and J genes are TRBV20-1 and TRBJ2-3, with D uncertain. The CDR3 spans 13 residues. Germline V gene data show CDR1 as DFQATT and CDR2 as SNEGSKA (reference sequence). V dropped 5 bases and J dropped 2 bases, with 11 bases sitting between them. CDR3 in amino acids: CSARPGPTDTQYF. The DNA for the CDR3 is TGCAGTGCTCGCCCCGGACCCACAGATACGCAGTATTTT.

In its sample, this clonotype was seen many times. This chain joins TRBV20-1 and TRBJ2-3, with TRBD1 matching over 7 bases. This CDR3 has 13 residues. Germline loops: CDR1 DFQATT, CDR2 SNEGSKA (reference sequence). Losses at the gene ends were 5 bases for V and 5 bases for J; bases not matched to a gene: 7. The CDR3 DNA reads as TGCAGTGCTTCCCCAGGGGGTTTAGATACGCAGTATTTT. Its protein product is CSASPGGLDTQYF.

This clonotype was seen more than once but under ten times. The chain joins TRBV20-1 to TRBJ1-5, with no clear D. CDR1 is DFQATT and CDR2 is SNEGSKA in the germline V gene (reference sequence). The CDR3 spans 16 residues. The V end was cut by 0 bases, the J end by 5 bases, with 17 bases between. The CDR3 loop reads CSARDPAREVYQPQHF. The CDR3 DNA sequence: TGCAGTGCTAGAGATCCTGCGAGGGAGGTATATCAGCCCCAGCATTTT.

This clonotype appeared many times. The chain has TRBV5-1 and TRBJ2-1; 7 bases align to TRBD2. The V segment lost 4 bases and the J segment 2 bases; nucleotides outside the gene matches: 6. This CDR3 has 15 amino acids. Germline V gene lookup returns CDR1 SGHRS and CDR2 YFSETQ. DNA of the CDR3: TGCGCCAGCAGCCCGGCGGGGGTCCCCTACAATGAGCAGTTCTTC. Protein: CASSPAGVPYNEQFF.

This clonotype was seen a handful of times. V is TRBV29-1 and J is TRBJ2-1; the D gene is possibly TRBD1 (5 bases). The germline gives CDR1 SQVTM, CDR2 ANQGSEA. This CDR3 contains 16 residues. Trimming shortened V by 6 bases and J by 2 bases, and 20 bases separated the two germline ends. The CDR3 coding sequence is TGCAGCGTCTCCCATTATCCAGGGTGGACCTACAATGAGCAGTTCTTC. It translates to CSVSHYPGWTYNEQFF.

This chain uses TRBV7-2 with TRBJ1-2; 7 bases align to TRBD1. The V and J ends lost 2 bases and 4 bases, in that order; junction bases with no gene match: 7. Germline V gene data show CDR1 as SGHTA and CDR2 as FQGNSA. The CDR3 is made up of 15 amino acids. The CDR3 sequence is CASSLSGTDPYGYTF. The CDR3 DNA sequence: TGTGCCAGCAGCTTATCCGGGACAGACCCCTATGGCTACACCTTC.

In its sample, this clonotype was seen a few times. The chain uses TRBV10-3 and TRBJ2-3; the match to TRBD1 covers 9 bases. Germline trimming cut 8 bases from V and 2 bases from J; bases unmatched to any gene: 11. This CDR3 has 16 amino acids. Germline V gene sequence: CDR1 ENHRY, CDR2 SYGVKD. The CDR3 spells CAIGQGLTEYTDTQYF. In DNA form, the CDR3 reads TGTGCCATCGGACAGGGGCTGACCGAATACACAGATACGCAGTATTTT.

The sample holds many counts of this clonotype. DNA for the CDR3: TGCAGTGCTAGAGATCGACCGGGACGTAGGAATGAAAAACTGTTTTTT. Protein: CSARDRPGRRNEKLFF. This chain joins TRBV20-1 and TRBJ1-4; weak D call: TRBD1 (5 bases). V was shortened by 0 bases and J by 5 bases, with 16 bases between the two germline ends. This CDR3 contains 16 residues. Germline lookup yields CDR1 DFQATT and CDR2 SNEGSKA (reference sequence).

The chain has TRBV5-1 and TRBJ2-3; D not certain. The CDR3 length is 16 residues. Germline V gene data show CDR1 as SGHRS and CDR2 as YFSETQ. V was cut by 4 bases and J by 4 bases, with 19 bases left in between. CDR3 residues: CASSADTWAKADTQYF. For the CDR3, the DNA is TGCGCCAGCAGCGCCGATACGTGGGCCAAGGCAGATACGCAGTATTTT.

The CDR3 nucleotides are TGTGCCAGCAGCTTAAATCGGGCAGGGGCCCTCAATGAGCAGTTCTTC. Translation gives CASSLNRAGALNEQFF. The chain links TRBV7-3 to TRBJ2-1; weak D call: TRBD1 (6 bases). The CDR3 sequence is 16 residues long. Germline V gene lookup returns CDR1 SGHTA and CDR2 FQGTGA. V was pared by 1 base and J by 6 bases, with 16 bases between.

This clonotype was seen only a few times. The rearrangement joins TRBV6-5 to TRBJ1-1, with D unresolved. The germline V and J ends were trimmed by 2 bases and 4 bases, with 14 bases remaining between them. The germline V gene has CDR1 MNHEY and CDR2 SVGAGI. The CDR3 sequence is 15 residues long. The CDR3 sequence is CASSYIAQVGTEAFF. The CDR3 DNA is TGTGCCAGCAGTTACATTGCGCAGGTTGGCACTGAAGCTTTCTTT.

In this sample, this clonotype turned up a few times. The chain carries TRBV5-6 and TRBJ2-3; perhaps TRBD2 as D (6 bases). The CDR3 runs 17 residues. V lost 3 bases to trimming and J lost 1 base, with 18 bases between them. The V gene's germline CDR1 is SGHDT and CDR2 YYEEEE. This CDR3 is CASSSAGTPYRTDTQYF. The DNA for the CDR3 is TGTGCCAGCAGCTCTGCCGGGACTCCCTACCGCACAGATACGCAGTATTTT.

CDR3 loop: CASSAGGTFGEKLFF. The DNA for the CDR3 is TGTGCCAGCAGCGCCGGAGGGACATTTGGTGAAAAACTGTTTTTT. The rearrangement uses TRBV9 and TRBJ1-4; D is perhaps TRBD1 (6 bases). V lost 3 bases and J lost 7, with 16 bases in between. There are 15 residues in the CDR3. Germline CDR1 reads SGDLS; CDR2 reads YYNGEE.